Below are 8 T cell receptor beta chains sequenced from a single sample in a study of T cell clonality in common variable immunodeficiency. Their antigens are not known. The study, taken as a whole, reports: Fewer deletions and N-nucleotide insertions were reportedly seen in common variable immunodeficiency TCR beta sequences.

Measured with immunoSEQ multiplex PCR; TCRdb has only the in-frame clones, and not every one. The repertoire has tens of thousands of clones, none seen only once; the ten largest take approximately 2.4%. Sequenced sample: peripheral blood mononuclear cells. These receptors were taken from a human donor with common variable immunodeficiency.

This clone has at least ten counts. The sequenced fragment ends 3 residues before the CDR3 boundary, so the rest is inferred from the germline J gene. The V and J genes are TRBV18 and TRBJ1-1, with D possibly being TRBD1 (5 bases). CDR1 is KGHSH and CDR2 is LQKENI in the germline V gene. Trimming removed 3 bases at V and 1 base at J, with 9 bases between. The CDR3 runs 14 residues. The sequenced CDR3 bases are TGTGCCAGCTCACCCGGGGGGTGGAACACTGAA. Protein product: CASSPGGWNTE. The CDR3 in its entirety is CASSPGGWNTEAFF.

There are many counts of this clone. The CDR3 end is not reached by the read, which stops 3 residues before it; the germline J gene fills it in. J is TRBJ2-4 and V is TRBV6-2 or TRBV6-3; TRBD2 agrees at 8 bases. The V gene's germline CDR1 is MNHEY and CDR2 SVGEGT. V shed 7 bases and J 0 bases; nucleotides not matched to a gene: 8. The CDR3 sequence is 16 residues long. CDR3 residues: CASTPGGRVAKNIQYF. The CDR3 bases that were read are TGTGCCAGCACTCCGGGGGGGCGAGTAGCCAAAAACATT.

This clone was seen many times. The junction and the germline gene differ at one end; a read error may be behind it. The read is 3 residues too short to cover the CDR3 end, so that end is filled in from the germline J gene. The rearrangement joins TRBV4-2 to TRBJ1-4; no reliable D call. The germline gives CDR1 LGHNA, CDR2 YNFKEQ. There are 14 residues in the CDR3. The CDR3 reads CASSLILLNEKLFF. The covered CDR3 bases are TGCGCCAGCAGCCTAATCCTCCTCAATGAAAAA.

This clone was observed at least ten times. Sequencing ends 3 residues short of the CDR3 end; the germline J gene provides the rest. The rearrangement joins TRBV20-1 to TRBJ2-7; D perhaps matches TRBD2 (7 bases). V dropped 0 bases and J dropped 6 bases, with 21 bases sitting between them. The germline V gene encodes CDR1 DFQATT and CDR2 SNEGSKA (reference sequence). This CDR3 comprises 16 residues. Partial CDR3 DNA: TGCAGTGCTAGAGATAGGGGGGGGCCTGGAGGGGTCGAG. It translates to CSARDRGGPGGVE. The CDR3 in full is CSARDRGGPGGVEQYF.

This clone was seen many times. The read ends 3 residues early relative to the CDR3; the germline J gene fills the gap. J is TRBJ1-5 and V is TRBV2; D gene uncertain. The germline CDR1 and CDR2 sequences are SNHLY and FYNNEI. The germline V and J ends were trimmed by 7 bases and 0 bases, with 7 bases remaining between them. The CDR3 is 13 residues long. CDR3 protein: CASTGDSNQPQHF. The sequenced part of the CDR3 DNA is TGTGCCAGCACCGGGGATAGCAATCAGCCC.

This clone has at least ten counts. The sequenced fragment ends 3 residues before the CDR3 boundary, so the rest is inferred from the germline J gene. The J gene is TRBJ2-6, the V gene TRBV19, with D tentatively TRBD1 (6 bases). The CDR3 consists of 16 residues. Trimming took off 5 bases at V and 4 bases at J, with 15 bases between the two ends. From germline, CDR1 is LNHDA and CDR2 SQIVND (reference sequence). The sequenced part of the CDR3 DNA is TGTGCCAGTAGTGTCCTACAGGGTTCAGGGGCCAACGTC. This codes for CASSVLQGSGANV. The full CDR3 sequence reads CASSVLQGSGANVLTF.

This clone was seen repeatedly, ten times or more. The DNA ends 3 residues before the CDR3 does, and the rest of the CDR3 is filled in from the germline J gene. The rearrangement links TRBV20-1 to TRBJ1-5; D unclear. Trimming stripped 6 bases from V and 2 bases from J, with 11 bases between. Germline assignment: CDR1 DFQATT and CDR2 SNEGSKA (reference sequence). This CDR3 comprises 13 residues. The CDR3 bases that were read are TGCAGTGCAGCACGGGGTGGCAATCAGCCC. Translated, it gives CSAARGGNQP. The full CDR3 protein reads CSAARGGNQPQHF.

This clone was detected many times. The read ends 3 residues early relative to the CDR3; the germline J gene fills the gap. The chain couples TRBV20-1 to TRBJ1-2; tentative D call: TRBD1 (5 bases). The CDR3 is made up of 13 amino acids. CDR1 and CDR2 (germline): DFQATT, SNEGSKA (reference sequence). V was cut by 5 bases and J by 3 bases, with 13 bases left in between. CDR3 amino acids: CSALEGAYYGYTF. CDR3 DNA (partial): TGCAGTGCTCTGGAAGGGGCCTACTATGGC.